What follows are 10 T cell receptor beta chains derived from one specimen sequenced in a study of blood T cell repertoires in COVID-19. Sequencing used immunoSEQ multiplex PCR; TCRdb keeps in-frame clones, though not all of them. The repertoire holds 50,000 to 80,000 clones, with about 82% as singletons. Sequenced: peripheral blood. The source of these receptors is a man aged 45-60 years with active COVID-19.

The rearrangement uses TRBV3-1 (or the pseudogene TRBV3-2) and TRBJ1-6, with 8 bases matching TRBD1. Germline-derived CDR1 and CDR2 are LGHDT and YNNKEL (reference sequence). The CDR3 is 17 residues long. Unmatched junction bases numbered 12, after V lost 4 bases and J lost 7 bases. The CDR3 DNA sequence: TGTGCCAGCAGCCCACGCGGGACAGGCCGCCGGAATTCACCCCTCCACTTT. It translates to CASSPRGTGRRNSPLHF.

The V and J genes are TRBV7-9 and TRBJ2-1; 8 nucleotides match TRBD1. This CDR3 has 13 amino acids. J was trimmed by 9 bases and V by 4 bases; bases with no gene match: 5. Germline V CDR1 and CDR2: SEHNR, FQNEAQ (reference sequence). In DNA, the CDR3 is TGTGCCAGCAGCTCCACAGGGGGACGTGAGCAGTTCTTC. Translating gives CASSSTGGREQFF.

V is TRBV19 and J is TRBJ1-1, with no clear D. Germline assignment: CDR1 LNHDA and CDR2 SQIVND (reference sequence). The V end lost 3 bases, the J end lost 1 base, and 3 bases lay between the germline ends. The CDR3 spans 12 residues. CDR3 in amino acids: CASSISNTEAFF. Here the CDR3 DNA reads TGTGCCAGTAGTATCTCGAACACTGAAGCTTTCTTT.

This clone has a single count. This sequence joins TRBV9 and TRBJ2-4; TRBD2 matches at 7 bases. V lost 0 bases to trimming and J lost 9 bases; unmatched junction nucleotides: 3. Germline V gene lookup returns CDR1 SGDLS and CDR2 YYNGEE. The CDR3 runs to 13 residues. The CDR3 here is CASSVEGEGIQYF. The CDR3 DNA sequence: TGTGCCAGCAGCGTAGAAGGGGAGGGCATTCAGTACTTC.

The V gene is TRBV18, the J gene TRBJ1-2, with TRBD1 matching over 7 bases. Germline CDR1 and CDR2: KGHSH and LQKENI. The CDR3 runs 15 residues. V shed 3 bases and J 4 bases; nucleotides not matched to a gene: 8. DNA of the CDR3: TGTGCCAGCTCACCGCGACAGGGAGATACCTATGGCTACACCTTC. Its protein product is CASSPRQGDTYGYTF.

This clone has a handful of counts. J is TRBJ1-5 and V is TRBV10-2, with D possibly matching TRBD1 (6 bases). The CDR3 runs to 14 residues. The germline gives CDR1 WSHSY, CDR2 SAAADI. V was clipped by 5 bases and J by 2 bases, with 10 bases between them. The DNA for the CDR3 is TGCGCCAGCAGTCAACAGGGTGGCAATCAGCCCCAGCATTTT. Translation: CASSQQGGNQPQHF.

This clone was picked up one time. This rearrangement joins TRBV7-3 to TRBJ2-4, with TRBD1 matching 7 bases. Germline values: CDR1 SGHTA, CDR2 FQGTGA. V lost 2 bases to trimming and J lost 8 bases; unmatched junction nucleotides: 9. The CDR3 covers 15 residues. CDR3 region: CASSLSGTDGDIQYF. The CDR3 coding sequence is TGTGCCAGCAGCTTATCCGGGACAGACGGGGACATTCAGTACTTC.

The chain employs TRBV3-1 (or the pseudogene TRBV3-2) and TRBJ2-6; D unclear. The CDR3 is 15 amino acids. V was trimmed by 4 bases and J by 7 bases, leaving 14 bases between them. CDR1 is LGHDT, CDR2 YNNKEL, per germline (reference sequence). CDR3 coding DNA: TGTGCCAGCAGCCTACACACCAGAGGAGCCAACGTCCTGACTTTC. This sequence encodes CASSLHTRGANVLTF.

The rearrangement joins TRBV12-3 or TRBV12-4 to TRBJ1-4; D uncertain. The CDR3 runs 13 residues. V shed 3 bases and J shed 8 bases, with 10 bases lying between them. CDR3 amino acids: CASSFGWREKLFF. The CDR3 nucleotides read TGTGCCAGCAGTTTCGGGTGGCGGGAAAAACTGTTTTTT.

The chain carries TRBV24-1 and TRBJ2-3, with D hard to call. The CDR3 has 15 amino acids. Germline V gene sequence: CDR1 KGHDR, CDR2 SFDVKD. The ends were cut back, 4 bases at V and 0 bases at J, with 10 bases in the middle. DNA of the CDR3: TGTGCCACCAGTGACCCGGGTCGAAGCACAGATACGCAGTATTTT. Its translation: CATSDPGRSTDTQYF.